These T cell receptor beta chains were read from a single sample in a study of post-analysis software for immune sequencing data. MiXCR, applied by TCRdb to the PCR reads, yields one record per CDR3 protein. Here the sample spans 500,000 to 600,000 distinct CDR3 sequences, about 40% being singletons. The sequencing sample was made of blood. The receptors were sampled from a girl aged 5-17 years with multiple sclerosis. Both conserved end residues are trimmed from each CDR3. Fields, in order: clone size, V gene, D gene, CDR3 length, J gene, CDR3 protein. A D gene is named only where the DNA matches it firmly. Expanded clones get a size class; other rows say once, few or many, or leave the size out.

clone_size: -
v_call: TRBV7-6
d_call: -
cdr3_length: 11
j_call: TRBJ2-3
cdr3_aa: AGSFQITDTQY

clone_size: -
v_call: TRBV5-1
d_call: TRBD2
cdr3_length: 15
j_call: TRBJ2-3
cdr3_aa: ASSYERLAGVPDTQY

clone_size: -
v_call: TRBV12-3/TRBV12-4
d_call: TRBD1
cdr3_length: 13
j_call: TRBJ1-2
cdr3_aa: ANSLRSGGRDGYT

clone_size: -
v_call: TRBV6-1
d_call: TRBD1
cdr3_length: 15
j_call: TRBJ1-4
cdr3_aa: ASSRKYRDRVYEKLF

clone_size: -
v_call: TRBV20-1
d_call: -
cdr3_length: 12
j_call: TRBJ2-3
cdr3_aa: SAKPSSEVDTQY

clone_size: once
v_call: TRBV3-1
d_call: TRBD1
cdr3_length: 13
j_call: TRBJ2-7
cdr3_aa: ASSPADRGTYEQY

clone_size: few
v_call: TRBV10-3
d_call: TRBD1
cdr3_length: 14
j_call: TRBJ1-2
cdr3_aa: AITGQGETSYYGYT

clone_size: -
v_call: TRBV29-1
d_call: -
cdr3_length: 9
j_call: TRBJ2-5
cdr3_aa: SVSGEETQY

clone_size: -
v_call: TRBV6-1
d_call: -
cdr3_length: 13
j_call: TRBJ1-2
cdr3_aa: ASSEVPAGNYGYT

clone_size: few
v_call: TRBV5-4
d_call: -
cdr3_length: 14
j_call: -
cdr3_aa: ASSLWGGALSKTQY

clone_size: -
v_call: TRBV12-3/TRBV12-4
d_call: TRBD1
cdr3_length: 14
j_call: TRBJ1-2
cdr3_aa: ASSFDRGLSNYGYT

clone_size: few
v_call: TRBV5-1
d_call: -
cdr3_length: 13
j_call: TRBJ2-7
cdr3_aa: ASSLFGDGTYEQY

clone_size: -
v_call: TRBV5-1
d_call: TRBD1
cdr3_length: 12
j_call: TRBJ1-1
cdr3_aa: ASRQPGQRTEAF

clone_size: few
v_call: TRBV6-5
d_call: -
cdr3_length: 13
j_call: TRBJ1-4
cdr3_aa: ASSYGSGLGKKLF

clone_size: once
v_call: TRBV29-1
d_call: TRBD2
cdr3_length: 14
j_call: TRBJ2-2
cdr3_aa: SVEGVGLAGSGELF

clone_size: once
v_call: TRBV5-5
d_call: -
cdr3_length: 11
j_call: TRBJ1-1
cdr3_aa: ASSLETPTEAF

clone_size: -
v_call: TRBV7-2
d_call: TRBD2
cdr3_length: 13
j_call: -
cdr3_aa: ASSVLSGRGAEQY

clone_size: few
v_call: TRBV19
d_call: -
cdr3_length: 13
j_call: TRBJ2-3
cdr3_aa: ASSRDLVLGGTQY

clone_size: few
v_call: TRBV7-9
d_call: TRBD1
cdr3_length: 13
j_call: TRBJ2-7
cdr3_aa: ASSLGWDSSYEQY

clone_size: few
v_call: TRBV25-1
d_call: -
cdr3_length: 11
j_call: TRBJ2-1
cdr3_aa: ASGTRVYNEQF

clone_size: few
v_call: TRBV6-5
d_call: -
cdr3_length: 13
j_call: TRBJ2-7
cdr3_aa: ASTPNPGGSYEQY

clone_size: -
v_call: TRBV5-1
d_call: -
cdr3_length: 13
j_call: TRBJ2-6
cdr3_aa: ASSPRRAGANVLT

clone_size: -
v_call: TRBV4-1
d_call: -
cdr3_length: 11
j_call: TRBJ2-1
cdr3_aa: ASSQETGYEQF

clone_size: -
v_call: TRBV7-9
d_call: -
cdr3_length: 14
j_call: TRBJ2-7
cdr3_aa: ASSLPLDPSSYEQY

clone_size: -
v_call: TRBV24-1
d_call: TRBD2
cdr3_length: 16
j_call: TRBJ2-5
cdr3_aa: ATSDFTSGPLKGETQY